This note documents a single TCR beta chain sequence. J lost 4 bases, V lost 5 bases, and 10 bases had no gene match. CDR1 and CDR2 from the germline V gene are SEHNR and FQNEAQ (reference sequence). The CDR3 contains 17 residues. The authors reverse transcribed about 0.5 to 1 ug RNA with random hexamers. TCRdb re-called the immunoSEQ multiplex PCR reads through MiXCR, storing one row per CDR3 protein. The data contain 170,000 or so distinct CDR3 sequences, roughly 95% of them singletons. The data were obtained in a study of CD8 T cells in Susac syndrome. The chain combines TRBV7-9 with TRBJ2-5, with 13 bases matching TRBD2. The specimen sequenced was CD4+ T cells from PBMCs. The clonotype was recovered from a human donor with Susac syndrome. The CDR3 DNA reads as TGTGCCAGCAGCGACGCAGGGACTAGCGGGGCCCTAGAGACCCAGTACTTC. It translates to CASSDAGTSGALETQYF.